These T cell receptor beta chains were read from a single sample in a study of response to subunit inactivated influenza vaccine. TCRdb called the RT-PCR reads again in MiXCR, with one record for every CDR3 protein. The data show approximately 570,000 distinct CDR3 sequences, 7.5% to 8.5% seen once. The source was PBMCs from blood, collected around 25 months after vaccination. The receptors come from a man aged 45 to 75 who received an inactivated influenza vaccine. Each CDR3 is given with its conserved first and last residue. A D gene is named only where the DNA matches it firmly. Size values are once, few and many counts, or a class for expanded clones, and some rows have none.

TRBJ2-1 NA TRBV20-1 TRBD2 CSASQDSGGVEQFF TGCAGTGCTTCGCAGGATAGCGGGGGAGTTGAGCAGTTCTTC
TRBJ2-1 many TRBV9 NA CASSATYNEQFF TGTGCCAGCAGCGCGACCTACAATGAGCAGTTCTTC
TRBJ2-7 few TRBV4-3 TRBD2 CASSQDRGSGGYYEQYF TGCGCCAGCAGCCAAGACCGGGGTAGCGGGGGATACTACGAGCAGTACTTC
TRBJ2-1 NA TRBV6-2/TRBV6-3 TRBD2 CASSLAGGFGLNEQFF TGTGCCAGCAGTTTAGCGGGCGGATTCGGGTTGAATGAGCAGTTCTTC
TRBJ1-1 NA TRBV12-3/TRBV12-4 NA CASSLGGPMNTEAFF TGTGCCAGCAGTTTAGGGGGCCCCATGAACACTGAAGCTTTCTTT
TRBJ2-1 few TRBV4-2 TRBD1 CASSQKGANEQFF TGTGCCAGCAGCCAAAAGGGGGCAAATGAGCAGTTCTTC
TRBJ1-1 few TRBV27 TRBD1 CASSSQGDATEAFF TGTGCCAGCAGTTCACAGGGGGATGCTACTGAAGCTTTCTTT
TRBJ1-5 NA TRBV29-1 NA CSVEQGLGQPQHF TGCAGCGTTGAACAGGGCCTCGGTCAGCCCCAGCATTTT
TRBJ1-1 NA TRBV14 NA CASSVGRGTEAFF TGTGCCAGCAGCGTGGGGCGAGGCACTGAAGCTTTCTTT
TRBJ2-7 few TRBV6-1 NA CASSEFYRDYEQYF TGTGCCAGCAGTGAATTCTACAGGGACTACGAGCAGTACTTC
TRBJ1-1 NA TRBV7-8 NA CASSLQGRAPTEAFF TGTGCCAGCAGCTTACAAGGCAGGGCGCCGACTGAAGCTTTCTTT
TRBJ2-6 many TRBV29-1 NA CSVPGSGANVLTF TGCAGCGTTCCCGGGTCTGGGGCCAACGTCCTGACTTTC
TRBJ2-3 many TRBV5-1 TRBD2 CASSLEPSGLGDTQYF TGCGCCAGCAGCTTGGAGCCTAGCGGCTTGGGGGATACGCAGTATTTT
TRBJ2-2 NA TRBV10-3 NA CAITSKDLAYTGELFF TGTGCCATCACCAGCAAGGACCTCGCATACACCGGGGAGCTGTTTTTT
TRBJ2-1 few TRBV27 TRBD1 CASSSLSRDRGFHEQFF TGTGCCAGCAGTTCGTTATCCCGGGACAGGGGTTTCCATGAGCAGTTCTTC
TRBJ2-1 NA TRBV11-3 TRBD2 CASSPGGMLFF TGTGCCAGCAGCCCCGGGGGGATGCTGTTCTTC
TRBJ2-2 few TRBV7-2 TRBD2 CASTLAGHTGELFF TGTGCCAGCACCTTAGCGGGACACACCGGGGAGCTGTTTTTT
TRBJ2-7 many TRBV7-2 NA CASSFPGTAYEQYF TGTGCCAGCAGCTTCCCAGGGACTGCTTACGAGCAGTACTTC
TRBJ2-3 few TRBV4-2 NA CASSQIQDTQYF TGTGCCAGCAGCCAAATTCAGGATACGCAGTATTTT
TRBJ2-2 many TRBV29-1 NA CSVGTSYTGELFF TGCAGCGTTGGGACCAGCTACACCGGGGAGCTGTTTTTT
TRBJ2-5 few TRBV5-1 TRBD2 CASSPLAGGPEETQYF TGCGCCAGCAGCCCACTAGCGGGAGGGCCGGAGGAGACCCAGTACTTC
TRBJ2-2 many TRBV28 NA CASSWGANTGELFF TGTGCCAGCAGTTGGGGGGCGAACACCGGGGAGCTGTTTTTT
TRBJ2-3 NA TRBV28 TRBD2 CASSPTWTSGRTDTQYF TGTGCCAGCAGTCCCACCTGGACTAGCGGGAGAACAGATACGCAGTATTTT
TRBJ2-6 few TRBV5-1 NA CASSLSVAFGANVLTF TGCGCCAGCAGCTTGTCTGTGGCTTTTGGGGCCAACGTCCTGACTTTC
TRBJ2-3 many TRBV5-1 NA CASSLETLGTQYF TGCGCCAGCAGCTTGGAAACCTTAGGTACGCAGTATTTT
TRBJ2-7 many TRBV5-1 TRBD2 CASTPIAGAIYEQYF TGCGCCAGCACCCCTATAGCGGGGGCGATCTACGAGCAGTACTTC
TRBJ2-2 many TRBV20-1 TRBD2 CSARMAGVDTGELFF TGCAGTGCTAGAATGGCGGGAGTGGACACCGGGGAGCTGTTTTTT
TRBJ2-1 NA TRBV4-1 NA CASSRVAEGSYNEQFF TGCGCCAGCAGCCGTGTAGCCGAAGGGTCATACAATGAGCAGTTCTTC
TRBJ2-1 NA TRBV15 NA CATGLKATPYNEQFF TGTGCCACAGGCTTGAAGGCCACTCCCTACAATGAGCAGTTCTTC
TRBJ1-2 few TRBV20-1 NA CSAEQGFNYGYTF TGCAGTGCGGAACAGGGATTTAACTATGGCTACACCTTC
TRBJ2-6 many TRBV5-1 NA CASSKTDSGANVLTF TGCGCCAGCAGCAAGACCGACTCTGGGGCCAACGTCCTGACTTTC
TRBJ1-4 many TRBV7-8 NA CASSLVGGWGDEKLFF TGTGCCAGCAGCTTAGTTGGAGGATGGGGAGATGAAAAACTGTTTTTT
TRBJ2-7 NA TRBV3-1 TRBD1 CASSPTGTGGIEYEQYF TGTGCCAGCAGCCCCACCGGGACAGGGGGCATTGAGTACGAGCAGTACTTC